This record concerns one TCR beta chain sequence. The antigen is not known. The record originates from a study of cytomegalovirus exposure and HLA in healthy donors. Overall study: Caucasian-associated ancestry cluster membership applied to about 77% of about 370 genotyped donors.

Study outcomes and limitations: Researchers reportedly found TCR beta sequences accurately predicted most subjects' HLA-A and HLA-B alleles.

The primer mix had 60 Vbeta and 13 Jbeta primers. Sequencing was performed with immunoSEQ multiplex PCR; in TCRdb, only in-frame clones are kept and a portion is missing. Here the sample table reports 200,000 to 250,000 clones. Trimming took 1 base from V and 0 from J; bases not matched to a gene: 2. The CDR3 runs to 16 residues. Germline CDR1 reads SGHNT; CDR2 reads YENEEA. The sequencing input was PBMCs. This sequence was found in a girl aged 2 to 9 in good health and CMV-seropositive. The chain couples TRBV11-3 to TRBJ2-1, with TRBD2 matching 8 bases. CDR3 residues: CASSLGTSGSYNEQFF. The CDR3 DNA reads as TGTGCCAGCAGCTTAGGAACTAGCGGCTCCTACAATGAGCAGTTCTTC.